This TCR beta chain was found in a study of T-cell reconstitution after alpha-beta-depleted transplantation in children (dated by TCRdb to the mid-2010s). Describing the broader study: Using TCR repertoire profiling, the study followed T-cell immune reconstitution in a quantitative way in children after TCRalphabeta/CD19-depleted allogeneic hematopoietic cell transplantation.

Inclusive of the bounding cysteine and phenylalanine, the CDR3 is 13 residues long. CDR3 DNA is the only sequence kept; it has 39 bases, read in frame from the first base. The germline V gene sets CDR1 to SQVTM and CDR2 to ANQGSEA. V and J are trimmed by 6 bases and 6 bases, and the gene matches miss 9 bases of the junction. This clonotype was recorded many times. This receptor's antigen is unknown. No clone much larger than this one lies a single base away; base qualities are absent. Receptor libraries were prepared by PCR. Sequencing was performed on an Illumina HiSeq 2500. Molecular barcoding was employed in the preparation of TCR libraries, with unique molecular identifiers being used to normalize TCRbeta repertoire quantification. TCRdb reprocessed the public reads (quality trimming at Q25 with fastp, clone calling with MiXCR) and kept in-frame beta chains. Merged by CDR3 protein, the rows form single entries marked with the most common genes and DNA. The table for this sample lists some 300,000 distinct CDR3 sequences; about a tenth of them were counted only once. The ten top clones hold 2% to 2.5% of the sample.

This TCR derives from a human donor who donated a stem cell graft to a child with acute lymphoblastic leukemia. The V gene is TRBV29-1 and the J gene is TRBJ2-7; a stretch of 9 junction bases matches TRBD1. This specimen consisted of PBMCs from the stem cell graft donor, obtained from the stem cell graft. The nucleotide sequence is TGCAGCGTCGGGGGACAGGGAAGCGGCGAGCAGTACTTC. It codes for CSVGGQGSGEQYF.